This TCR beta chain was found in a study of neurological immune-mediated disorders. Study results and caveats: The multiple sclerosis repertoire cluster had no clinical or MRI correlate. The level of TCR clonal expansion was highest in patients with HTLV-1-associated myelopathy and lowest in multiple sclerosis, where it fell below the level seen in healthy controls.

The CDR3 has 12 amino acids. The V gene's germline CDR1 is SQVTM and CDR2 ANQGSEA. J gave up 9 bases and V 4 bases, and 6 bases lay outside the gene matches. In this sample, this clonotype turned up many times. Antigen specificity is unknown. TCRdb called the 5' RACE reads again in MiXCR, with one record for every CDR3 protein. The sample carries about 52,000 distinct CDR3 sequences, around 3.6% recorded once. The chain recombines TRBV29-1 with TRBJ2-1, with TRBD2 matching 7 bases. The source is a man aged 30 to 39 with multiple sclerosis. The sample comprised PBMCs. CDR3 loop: CSVGGPGGEQFF. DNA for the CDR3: TGCAGCGTTGGTGGGCCGGGGGGTGAGCAGTTCTTC.